This T cell receptor beta chain was profiled in a study of T cell responses to AZD1222 COVID-19 vaccine (dated by TCRdb to 2020 to 2022). For the wider study: AZD1222 recipients with second doses at about 4 weeks or about 12 weeks were pooled, because spike-specific TCR depth and breadth did not differ between schedules. TCR sequencing was performed for roughly 250 trial participants, of whom around 200 were given two doses of AZD1222 and around 26 were given two doses of MenACWY control vaccine. Trial participants were enrolled into age subgroups of 18-55, 56-69 and 70-plus years, which contained about 160, 30 and 59 TCR-sequenced participants, respectively. The paper's findings and limits, for the study overall: Conclusions about previously exposed vaccinees were limited because only a handful of AZD1222 recipients were SARS-CoV-2 seropositive at baseline. Because no samples from the day 14 peak response were available, repertoires could be characterized only after the peak T cell response. A significant rise in spike-specific TCR breadth and depth was observed after two AZD1222 doses relative to day 0 and relative to MenACWY recipients. Reportedly, almost half of the unique spike-specific TCRs recognized epitopes lying outside the regions that are mutated in the B.1.351 and B.1.1.7 variants. The whole spike protein was spanned by vaccine-associated CD4 TCRs, and dominant responses were seen in regions 160-218 and 743-854. Participants were mostly white British, with more females than males. The authors suggested clonal diversity may have been underestimated. In the small 56-69-year group, the increase in depth fell short of significance, most likely because of low power.

On this clone: Its antigen is currently not known. No much larger clonotype is one base removed from it; base qualities were not supplied.

The CDR3 goes from the cysteine to the phenylalanine over 15 residues. Just CDR3 DNA is preserved here, 45 bases in frame from base 1. V is reduced by 7 bases and J by 4 bases, leaving a spacing of 15 bases between them. Taken from the germline V gene, the CDR1 and CDR2 loops are KGHDR and SFDVKD. The CDR3 regions of human TCRbeta chains were analyzed by immunosequencing. Turning to the authors' computational methods: TCRs in the repertoires were matched against a reference library of SARS-CoV-2-specific TCRs that had been generated with the MIRA antigen-specificity platform. Breadth meant the fraction of unique TCRs that were SARS-CoV-2-associated, whereas depth meant the fraction of total T cells that were SARS-CoV-2-associated. Using the MIRA data, each spike-specific TCR was mapped to the spike region that the TCR reacts to and placed in a CD4 or CD8 class. Log10-transformed breadth and depth values were compared by one-way ANOVA with Sidak's multiple comparisons tests. Here the immuneACCESS table is served through TCRdb, limited to in-frame sequences with V and J called. Missing clones are a known gap in these copies; in checked studies unresolved V genes cover under half, and the rest lacks a known reason. V, J and clone size are those of that table, while D and trimming were read from the DNA. Across this sample there are fewer than 120,000 clones, with 80% to 95% seen only once. The top ten clones comprise over 6% of the sample.

The time point label corresponds to: baseline before first vaccination. Vaccinee samples were obtained from the UK trials COV001 and COV002, which included a single-blind randomized controlled phase 2/3 trial of AZD1222 (ChAdOx1 nCoV-19) in healthy adults. For TCRbeta chain sequencing, PBMC samples were collected from trial participants at day 0 and at day 28 after the second dose. The sample was peripheral blood, taken on day 0 of AZD1222 vaccination. The chain couples TRBV24-1 to TRBJ1-4; a tentative D call is TRBD1 (5 bases match). The receptor comes from an adult in good health. The CDR3 reads as follows: CATSAPTAGNEKLFF. Read as DNA, the sequence is TGTGCCACCAGCGCCCCGACAGCTGGTAATGAAAAACTGTTTTTT.